Below are 30 T cell receptor beta chains sequenced from a single sample in a study of T cell responses to AZD1222 COVID-19 vaccine. The protocol was immunoSEQ multiplex PCR, while the TCRdb copy is restricted to in-frame clones and leaves out a portion. The table shows tens of thousands of clones, with approximately 90% occurring only once. The starting material was peripheral blood, obtained on day 0 of AZD1222 vaccination. These TCRs come from an adult in good health.

This chain connects TRBV7-9 to TRBJ2-2, with unresolved D. The CDR3 has 11 residues. The germline CDR1 and CDR2 sequences are SEHNR and FQNEAQ (reference sequence). V lost 6 bases and J lost 6, with 5 bases in between. The CDR3 nucleotides read TGTGCCAGCAGAAGGGCCGGGGAGCTGTTTTTT. The encoded protein is CASRRAGELFF.

The V call is TRBV5-1, the J call TRBJ1-2; TRBD1 matches at 8 bases. V was pared by 0 bases and J by 4 bases, with 5 bases of the junction left unmatched. Per germline, CDR1 SGHRS and CDR2 YFSETQ. This CDR3 is built from 15 residues. This CDR3 is CASSLGAGGAYGYTF. In DNA, the CDR3 is TGCGCCAGCAGCTTGGGGGCAGGGGGCGCCTATGGCTACACCTTC.

CDR3 amino acids: CASSLDSYSGELFF. The CDR3 region has the DNA TGCGCCAGCAGCTTGGACAGTTACTCCGGGGAGCTGTTTTTT. V usage is TRBV5-1 and J usage is TRBJ2-2; D call uncertain. V lost 0 bases to trimming and J lost 6 bases, with 9 bases between them. The CDR3 is 14 amino acids. Germline values: CDR1 SGHRS, CDR2 YFSETQ.

The V and J genes are TRBV3-1 (or the pseudogene TRBV3-2) and TRBJ1-1, with D perhaps TRBD1 (5 bases). The V gene's germline CDR1 is LGHDT and CDR2 YNNKEL (reference sequence). Trimming shortened V by 2 bases and J by 2 bases, and 18 bases separated the two germline ends. The CDR3 has 17 residues. The CDR3 nucleotides read TGTGCCAGCAGCCAACCAAACGCCCATGGGGGAAACACTGAAGCTTTCTTT. Protein product: CASSQPNAHGGNTEAFF.

This clone was seen only once. The rearrangement uses TRBV7-8 and TRBJ1-4, with 9 bases lining up with TRBD1. CDR1 and CDR2 (germline): SGHVS, FQNEAQ. CDR3 length: 17 amino acids. The trim removed 0 bases at V and 8 bases at J, leaving 10 bases unmatched. CDR3 amino acids: CASSLAGQGLSGEKLFF. The DNA for the CDR3 is TGTGCCAGCAGCTTAGCTGGACAGGGGCTTTCGGGAGAAAAACTGTTTTTT.

This sequence joins TRBV21-1 and TRBJ1-4; TRBD1, as called in the table, went unchecked against the DNA. TRBV21-1 is a pseudogene locus. The CDR3 contains 15 residues. This chain's CDR3 is CASSTNRGRNEKLFF. Written as DNA, the CDR3 is TGTGCCAGCAGCACCAACAGGGGGCGGAATGAAAAACTGTTTTTT.

V gene TRBV28 combines with J gene TRBJ2-3, with D unresolved. CDR3 length equals 14 residues. Germline V gene lookup returns CDR1 MDHEN and CDR2 SYDVKM. Trimming removed 10 bases from V and 0 bases from J, with 14 bases in between. CDR3: CATRVVGSTDTQYF. DNA of the CDR3: TGTGCCACCCGAGTCGTAGGGAGCACAGATACGCAGTATTTT.

The V and J genes are TRBV19 and TRBJ1-1; D is ambiguous. Trimming shortened V by 7 bases and J by 1 base, and 4 bases separated the two germline ends. Per the germline V gene, CDR1 is LNHDA and CDR2 is SQIVND (reference sequence). The CDR3 runs 11 residues. DNA for the CDR3: TGTGCCAGTACAGCGAACACTGAAGCTTTCTTT. This sequence encodes CASTANTEAFF.

This chain joins TRBV5-4 and TRBJ2-5; 9 nucleotides line up with TRBD1. CDR3 length equals 16 residues. V dropped 2 bases and J dropped 5; count of bases not matched to a gene: 10. CDR1 is SGHNT and CDR2 is YYREEE in the germline V gene (reference sequence). CDR3 sequence: CASSFTTGTGRETQYF. The CDR3 DNA reads TGTGCCAGCAGCTTCACCACCGGGACAGGGAGGGAGACCCAGTACTTC.

The chain uses TRBV19 and TRBJ2-1; 11 bases are shared with TRBD1. Germline CDR1 LNHDA, CDR2 SQIVND (reference sequence). The V segment lost 4 bases and the J segment 6 bases; nucleotides outside the gene matches: 11. The CDR3 is 17 amino acids. CDR3 sequence: CASSTQTGTGGLNEQFF. For the CDR3, the DNA is TGTGCCAGTAGTACACAAACCGGGACAGGGGGTCTCAATGAGCAGTTCTTC.

This clone appeared a single time. V is TRBV5-5 and J is TRBJ2-5, with 8 bases fitting TRBD1. Germline CDR1 reads SGHKS; CDR2 reads YYEKEE (reference sequence). The junction had 9 bases not matched to a gene; V was cut back by 0 bases and J by 5 bases. This CDR3 contains 16 residues. The chain's CDR3 is CASSLEGQGGRETQYF. The DNA for the CDR3 is TGTGCCAGCAGCTTGGAAGGACAGGGAGGTAGGGAGACCCAGTACTTC.

V and J are TRBV20-1 and TRBJ1-2, with D perhaps TRBD1 (5 bases). This CDR3 is 11 amino acids long. CDR1 DFQATT and CDR2 SNEGSKA come from the germline V gene (reference sequence). The CDR3 DNA reads as TGCGCGCAGGGTCGAGCGTACGGCTACACCTTC. It codes for CAQGRAYGYTF.

The V call is TRBV6-5, the J call TRBJ2-2; D is uncertain. This CDR3 is 14 amino acids long. V lost 8 bases and J 1 base, leaving 11 bases between the germline ends. The V gene's germline CDR1 is MNHEY and CDR2 SVGAGI. The chain's CDR3 is CASSLDGNTGELFF. The CDR3 DNA follows: TGTGCCAGCTCTCTGGACGGGAACACCGGGGAGCTGTTTTTT.

This chain joins TRBV5-6 and TRBJ2-5; D possibly matches TRBD1 or TRBD2 (5 bases each). Deletions cut 4 bases from V and 5 bases from J, with 15 bases between. The germline CDR1 and CDR2 sequences are SGHDT and YYEEEE. The CDR3 totals 14 residues. In DNA form, the CDR3 reads TGTGCCAGCAGCCGGGACGGTGGGGTCGAGACCCAGTACTTC. Protein product: CASSRDGGVETQYF. The full variable domain, its missing parts supplied by reference TRBV5-6 and TRBJ2-5, is DAGVTQSPTHLIKTRGQQVTLRCSPKSGHDTVSWYQQALGQGPQFIFQYYEEEERQRGNFPDRFSGHQFPNYSSELNVNALLLGDSALYLCASSRDGGVETQYFGPGTRLLVL.

The chain recombines TRBV18 with TRBJ1-5; unclear D gene. The CDR3 contains 13 residues. Trimming removed 2 bases at V and 1 base at J, with 3 bases between. In germline, CDR1 is KGHSH, CDR2 LQKENI. This CDR3 is CASSPGSNQPQHF. CDR3 bases: TGTGCCAGCTCACCAGGGAGCAATCAGCCCCAGCATTTT.

The chain joins TRBV2 to TRBJ1-1, with TRBD1 matching 9 bases. The CDR3 sequence is 13 residues long. Germline V gene data show CDR1 as SNHLY and CDR2 as FYNNEI. Trimming at V came to 6 bases and at J to 8 bases, leaving 7 bases not matched to a gene. The CDR3 is CASRVQGAGEAFF. CDR3 DNA: TGTGCCAGCAGAGTACAGGGGGCAGGCGAAGCTTTCTTT.

The rearrangement joins TRBV2 to TRBJ1-2, with 8 positions matching TRBD1. Germline V gene data show CDR1 as SNHLY and CDR2 as FYNNEI. With V trimmed by 7 bases and J by 6 bases, 13 bases remained unmatched. The CDR3 has 15 amino acids. CDR3 region: CASTPQAGGIHGYTF. CDR3 nucleotide sequence: TGTGCCAGCACTCCCCAGGCAGGGGGCATACATGGCTACACCTTC.

The V call is TRBV13, the J call TRBJ2-3, with D possibly being TRBD1 or TRBD2 (7 bases each). There are 16 residues in the CDR3. CDR1 is PRHDT, CDR2 FYEKMQ, per germline (reference sequence). V lost 4 bases to trimming and J lost 3 bases, with 17 bases between them. CDR3 sequence reads: CASSYRGQGGTDTQYF. The CDR3, as DNA: TGTGCCAGCAGCTACCGGGGGCAGGGGGGGACAGATACGCAGTATTTT.

The V call is TRBV7-9, the J call TRBJ2-6, with D possibly being TRBD1 (6 bases). The CDR3 extends over 16 amino acids. Trimming cost V 5 bases and J 3 bases, with 14 bases left between them. Germline V gene sequence: CDR1 SEHNR, CDR2 FQNEAQ (reference sequence). The CDR3 DNA reads as TGTGCCAGCAGCGTTTGGCAGGGGAGTGGGGCCAACGTCCTGACTTTC. Its protein product is CASSVWQGSGANVLTF.

The chain couples TRBV18 to TRBJ1-4; 8 bases are shared with TRBD1. V gave up 1 base and J gave up 5 bases; unmatched junction bases: 3. CDR1 KGHSH and CDR2 LQKENI come from the germline V gene. The CDR3 is made up of 15 amino acids. The CDR3 nucleotides are TGTGCCAGCTCACCACGACAGGGGCCGAATGAAAAACTGTTTTTT. Protein product: CASSPRQGPNEKLFF.

The V and J genes are TRBV18 and TRBJ1-1; weak D call: TRBD1 (6 bases). V lost 4 bases and J 1 base, leaving 13 bases between the germline ends. The CDR3 is 15 residues long. The germline gives CDR1 KGHSH, CDR2 LQKENI. CDR3 loop: CASSRAGTQNTEAFF. The DNA for the CDR3 is TGTGCCAGCTCACGCGCCGGGACACAGAACACTGAAGCTTTCTTT.

The chain is built from TRBV11-1 and TRBJ1-5, with a tentative D call TRBD1 (5 bases). CDR1 and CDR2 (germline): SGHAT, FQDESV (reference sequence). V lost 0 bases and J 7 bases, leaving 13 bases between the germline ends. CDR3 size: 15 residues. CDR3 protein: CASSLAWDPGQPQHF. Written as DNA, the CDR3 is TGTGCCAGCAGCTTAGCGTGGGACCCGGGCCAGCCCCAGCATTTT.

The V call is TRBV7-9, the J call TRBJ1-2; D gene ambiguous. The CDR3 totals 11 residues. The V gene lost 5 bases and the J gene lost 6 bases, with 7 bases spanning the gap. Looked up from germline, CDR1 is SEHNR and CDR2 is FQNEAQ (reference sequence). CDR3 sequence (DNA): TGTGCCAGCAGCGCACGGGATGGCTACACCTTC. Its protein product is CASSARDGYTF.

The chain joins TRBV5-1 to TRBJ1-4; D is unresolved. This CDR3 spans 15 amino acids. In germline, CDR1 is SGHRS, CDR2 YFSETQ. Trimming pared 0 bases from V and 0 bases from J, leaving 6 bases between. This CDR3 is CASSLERATNEKLFF. CDR3 nucleotides: TGCGCCAGCAGCTTGGAGAGGGCAACTAATGAAAAACTGTTTTTT.

The sample holds one count of this clone. V and J are TRBV2 and TRBJ2-2; D remains unclear. V lost 0 bases, J lost 3 bases, and 11 bases lay in between. CDR3 length equals 16 residues. Germline CDR1 SNHLY, CDR2 FYNNEI. CDR3 coding DNA: TGTGCCAGCAGTGAAGCTGTAGCCTCCTACACCGGGGAGCTGTTTTTT. Its protein is CASSEAVASYTGELFF.

V usage is TRBV5-8 and J usage is TRBJ2-7; the D gene is possibly TRBD1 (6 bases). V gave up 4 bases and J gave up 5 bases, with 22 bases separating them. Germline V gene lookup returns CDR1 SGHTS and CDR2 YDEGEE. The CDR3 is 16 amino acids. The CDR3 sequence: CASSRTGTRLGDEQYF. The CDR3 DNA reads as TGTGCCAGCAGCCGCACCGGGACAAGGCTAGGGGACGAGCAGTACTTC.

V gene TRBV3-1 (or the pseudogene TRBV3-2) combines with J gene TRBJ1-6, with 8 bases fitting TRBD1. The J segment lost 6 bases and the V segment lost 4 bases, leaving 5 bases of the junction unmatched. The CDR3 consists of 15 residues. From germline, CDR1 is LGHDT and CDR2 YNNKEL (reference sequence). CDR3 coding DNA: TGTGCCAGCAGCCCAGGGACAGGAGCTAATTCACCCCTCCACTTT. Translating gives CASSPGTGANSPLHF.

In the case of this clone: In the same sample, other DNA sequences code for this CDR3. This chain joins TRBV19 and TRBJ1-5; the D gene is possibly TRBD1 (5 bases). The V gene's germline CDR1 is LNHDA and CDR2 SQIVND (reference sequence). Trimming left V 1 base short and J 0 bases short, with 10 bases between. The CDR3 runs 16 residues. CDR3 sequence reads: CASSIVTGNSNQPQHF. CDR3 coding DNA: TGTGCCAGTAGTATAGTTACAGGAAATAGCAATCAGCCCCAGCATTTT.

The rearrangement joins TRBV4-1 to TRBJ1-6; a possible D gene is TRBD1 (6 bases). The V gene's germline CDR1 is MGHRA and CDR2 YSYEKL. The CDR3 has 20 residues. V was cut by 1 base and J by 0 bases, with 19 bases left in between. CDR3 sequence reads: CASSQAPAGYRDSYNSPLHF. The CDR3 coding sequence is TGCGCCAGCAGCCAAGCCCCCGCGGGTTACAGGGACTCCTATAATTCACCCCTCCACTTT.

CDR3 sequence: CASSSLGRNNSPLHF. In DNA, the CDR3 is TGTGCCAGCAGTTCTCTGGGCCGGAATAATTCACCCCTCCACTTT. The chain employs TRBV6-2 or TRBV6-3 and TRBJ1-6; D unclear. Trimming stripped 4 bases from V and 5 bases from J, with 12 bases between. Germline assignment: CDR1 MNHEY and CDR2 SVGEGT. The CDR3 loop spans 15 amino acids.